The 15 T cell receptor beta chains presented below share a single source sample, sequenced in a study of blood T cell repertoires in COVID-19. This table comes from immunoSEQ multiplex PCR, and its TCRdb copy is limited to in-frame clones, with some not included. The sample lists 130,000 to 150,000 clones, around 87% occurring once. Sequenced material: PBMCs or T cells enriched from blood (not recorded which). Receptor source: a man in his 60s who had recovered from COVID-19.

The rearrangement links TRBV5-1 to TRBJ2-7; 7 bases are shared with TRBD1. V shed 0 bases and J 2 bases; nucleotides not matched to a gene: 5. Germline V gene data show CDR1 as SGHRS and CDR2 as YFSETQ. This CDR3 region has 15 residues. As DNA, the CDR3 is TGCGCCAGCAGCTTGGGTGGGACAGACGCCTACGAGCAGTACTTC. This gives the protein CASSLGGTDAYEQYF.

The chain has TRBV15 and TRBJ2-7; D unresolved. The germline CDR1 and CDR2 sequences are LNHNV and YYDKDF (reference sequence). This CDR3 region has 13 residues. Between the trimmed V and J ends, which lost 0 bases and 4 bases, there was a span of 7 bases. The CDR3 region is CATSRDKRYEQYF. The CDR3 bases are TGTGCCACCAGCAGAGATAAGAGGTACGAGCAGTACTTC. Based on the CDR3 plus reference TRBV15 and TRBJ2-7, the full variable domain is DAMVIQNPRYQVTQFGKPVTLSCSQTLNHNVMYWYQQKSSQAPKLLFHYYDKDFNNEADTPDNFQSRRPNTSFCFLDIRSPGLGDTAMYLCATSRDKRYEQYFGPGTRLTVT.

The chain employs TRBV19 and TRBJ1-1; D remains unclear. The V gene lost 2 bases and the J gene lost 3 bases, with 7 bases spanning the gap. The CDR3 has 13 residues. Per the germline V gene, CDR1 is LNHDA and CDR2 is SQIVND (reference sequence). The CDR3 nucleotides read TGTGCCAGTAGTATATTCTCAGACACTGAAGCTTTCTTT. Translating gives CASSIFSDTEAFF.

This chain connects TRBV7-3 to TRBJ2-7; 15 positions agree with TRBD2. The CDR3 extends over 16 amino acids. Germline V gene data show CDR1 as SGHTA and CDR2 as FQGTGA. Trimming took 5 bases from V and 2 from J; bases not matched to a gene: 4. The CDR3 loop is CASSPGLAGGPYEQYF. Written as DNA, the CDR3 is TGTGCCAGCAGCCCCGGACTAGCGGGAGGGCCCTACGAGCAGTACTTC.

Only a few counts were recorded for this clone. This rearrangement joins TRBV20-1 to TRBJ2-1, with unresolved D. The CDR3 totals 10 residues. CDR1 is DFQATT, CDR2 SNEGSKA, per germline (reference sequence). V was cut by 7 bases and J by 5 bases, with 6 bases left in between. CDR3 residues: CSGRDNEQFF. The CDR3 coding sequence is TGCAGTGGTCGGGACAATGAGCAGTTCTTC.

V is TRBV10-1 and J is TRBJ1-2; D is unresolved. This CDR3 is 13 amino acids long. Germline V gene data show CDR1 as WNHNN and CDR2 as SYGVQD (reference sequence). Trimming removed 3 bases at V and 7 bases at J, with 12 bases between. CDR3 DNA: TGCGCCAGCAGTGATTTGAGGGAGGCTGGCTACACCTTC. Protein sequence: CASSDLREAGYTF.

This rearrangement joins TRBV27 to TRBJ1-2; D may be TRBD1 (6 bases). The germline gives CDR1 MNHEY, CDR2 SMNVEV (reference sequence). The CDR3 totals 15 residues. Trimming left V 6 bases short and J 4 bases short, with 18 bases between. As DNA, the CDR3 is TGTGCCAGCAGACTTACGAGGACAGCGGTCTATGGCTACACCTTC. It codes for CASRLTRTAVYGYTF.

V gene TRBV5-4 combines with J gene TRBJ2-5; D is perhaps TRBD2 (5 bases). Trimming removed 2 bases from V and 5 bases from J, with 13 bases in between. This CDR3 has 14 amino acids. Germline values: CDR1 SGHNT, CDR2 YYREEE (reference sequence). CDR3 sequence (DNA): TGTGCCAGCAGCTTCGCCGGGGTGGGGGAGACCCAGTACTTC. Residues: CASSFAGVGETQYF.

The rearrangement joins TRBV24-1 to TRBJ2-5; D possibly corresponds to TRBD2 (6 bases). The V gene's germline CDR1 is KGHDR and CDR2 SFDVKD. V was trimmed by 3 bases and J by 2 bases, leaving 9 bases between them. This CDR3 spans 14 amino acids. The chain's CDR3 is CATSDHGGQETQYF. CDR3 nucleotide sequence: TGTGCCACCAGTGATCACGGGGGACAAGAGACCCAGTACTTC.

The V call is TRBV4-1, the J call TRBJ2-7; no clear D gene. Deletions cut 0 bases from V and 7 bases from J, with 13 bases between. CDR1 MGHRA and CDR2 YSYEKL come from the germline V gene. This CDR3 has 14 amino acids. The CDR3 sequence: CASSQEVGSVEQYF. The CDR3, as DNA: TGCGCCAGCAGCCAAGAAGTTGGCTCCGTGGAGCAGTACTTC.

J is TRBJ1-2 and V is TRBV2; weak D call: TRBD1 (5 bases). CDR1 SNHLY and CDR2 FYNNEI come from the germline V gene. CDR3 size: 14 residues. The ends were cut back, 6 bases at V and 4 bases at J, with 15 bases in the middle. The CDR3 loop is CASSLQRDSYGYTF. The CDR3 DNA reads as TGTGCCAGCAGCTTACAGCGGGACTCCTATGGCTACACCTTC.

This clone appeared once. The V and J genes are TRBV3-1 (or the pseudogene TRBV3-2) and TRBJ2-3, with D possibly matching TRBD2 (6 bases). Trimming took 5 bases from V and 2 from J, leaving 11 bases between them. The CDR3 is made up of 14 amino acids. The germline gives CDR1 LGHDT, CDR2 YNNKEL (reference sequence). The CDR3 DNA sequence: TGTGCCAGCAGCTTTGGCGGGGACACAGATACGCAGTATTTT. It codes for CASSFGGDTDTQYF.

In this sample, this clone turned up once. The chain uses TRBV7-8 and TRBJ2-1; maybe TRBD2 (6 bases). Looked up from germline, CDR1 is SGHVS and CDR2 is FQNEAQ. With 3 bases removed from V and 8 bases from J, the gap between germline ends came to 14 bases. This CDR3 has 14 amino acids. CDR3 DNA sequence: TGTGCCAGCAGCTTCAGGACTACAACTTATGAGCAGTTCTTC. This translates into CASSFRTTTYEQFF.

The genes are TRBV19 and TRBJ1-6; no reliable D call. From germline, CDR1 is LNHDA and CDR2 SQIVND (reference sequence). The CDR3 spans 15 residues. V was shortened by 6 bases and J by 5 bases, with 14 bases between the two germline ends. The CDR3 DNA sequence: TGTGCCAGTAGCCGGACTGCCCTCGATAATTCACCCCTCCACTTT. Translated, it gives CASSRTALDNSPLHF. Variable domain in full (rest from reference TRBV19 and TRBJ1-6): DGGITQSPKYLFRKEGQNVTLSCEQNLNHDAMYWYRQDPGQGLRLIYYSQIVNDFQKGDIAEGYSVSREKKESFPLTVTSAQKNPTAFYLCASSRTALDNSPLHFGNGTRLTVT.

J is TRBJ2-1 and V is TRBV20-1; D not resolved. The CDR3 loop spans 10 amino acids. Trimming pared 8 bases from V and 8 bases from J, leaving 10 bases between. Germline CDR1 reads DFQATT; CDR2 reads SNEGSKA (reference sequence). The CDR3, as DNA: TGCAGTTCCTCGGTGGATGAGCAGTTCTTC. Its protein product is CSSSVDEQFF.